This record concerns one T cell receptor beta chain sequence. Data came from immunoSEQ multiplex PCR; TCRdb stores just in-frame clones and leaves some out. The sample records tens of thousands of clones, roughly 92% being singletons. This record comes from a study of T cell changes during pregnancy in multiple sclerosis. V lost 1 base and J 0 bases, leaving 10 bases between the germline ends. CDR3 length: 16 amino acids. The germline gives CDR1 SGHTA, CDR2 FQGNSA. This clonotype was obtained from a female donor with multiple sclerosis, enrolled in a pregnancy study. The sample consisted of peripheral blood. J is TRBJ1-5 and V is TRBV7-2; weak D call: TRBD1 (5 bases). The CDR3 DNA reads TGTGCCAGCAGCTTAGAGACAGTCCATAGCAATCAGCCCCAGCATTTT. This encodes CASSLETVHSNQPQHF.